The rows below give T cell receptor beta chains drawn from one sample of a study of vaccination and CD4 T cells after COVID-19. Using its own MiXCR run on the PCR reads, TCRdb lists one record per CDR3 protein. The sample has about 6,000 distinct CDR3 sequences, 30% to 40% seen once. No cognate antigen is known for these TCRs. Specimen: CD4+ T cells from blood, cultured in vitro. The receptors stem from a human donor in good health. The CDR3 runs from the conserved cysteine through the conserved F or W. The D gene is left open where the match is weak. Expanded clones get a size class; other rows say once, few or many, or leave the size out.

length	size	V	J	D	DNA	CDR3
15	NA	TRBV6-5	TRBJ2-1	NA	TGTGCCAGCAGTTATGGCCAGTCCTCTGGGGATGAGCAGTTCTTC	CASSYGQSSGDEQFF
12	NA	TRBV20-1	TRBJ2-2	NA	TGCAGTGCAACCGGGACTCCCGGAGAGCTGTTTTTT	CSATGTPGELFF
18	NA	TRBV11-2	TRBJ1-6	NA	TGTGCCAGCAGCTTACCGGGACACCTATCCTGGAGGGATTCACCCCTCCACTTT	CASSLPGHLSWRDSPLHF
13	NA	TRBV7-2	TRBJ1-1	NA	TGTGCCAGCAGCTTAATGGGTGGGCGGGAAGCTTTCTTT	CASSLMGGREAFF
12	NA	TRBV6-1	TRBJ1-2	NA	TGTGCCAGCAGTGAATTGGGGGTCGGCTACACCTTC	CASSELGVGYTF
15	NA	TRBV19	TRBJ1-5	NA	TGTGCCAGTAGTGTCGGAGCGGTCCTCGGTAGAGCCCAGCATTTT	CASSVGAVLGRAQHF
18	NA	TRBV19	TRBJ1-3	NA	TGTGCCAGTAGTATCAGCCCCAGCGGGGCCTTCTCTGGAAACACCATATATTTT	CASSISPSGAFSGNTIYF
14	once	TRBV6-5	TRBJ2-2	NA	TGTGCCAGCAGTTCGGGTACTAGTCACGGGGAGCTGTTTTTT	CASSSGTSHGELFF
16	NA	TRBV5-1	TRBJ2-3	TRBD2	TGCGCCAGCAGCCCTGGGGCGGGAGGGAGCACAGATACGCAGTATTTT	CASSPGAGGSTDTQYF
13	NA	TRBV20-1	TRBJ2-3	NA	TGCAGTGCGAGACCGGGACCTACAGATACGCAGTATTTT	CSARPGPTDTQYF